The 24 T cell receptor beta chains in this list originate from one sample, sequenced in a study of blood T cell repertoires in COVID-19 (dated by TCRdb to the early 2020s). Receptors were amplified or captured by the immunoSEQ multiplex PCR assay. Drawn from immuneACCESS, this table holds only the in-frame rearrangements with V and J called that TCRdb kept. Clones are partly lost; checked studies trace under half to an unresolved V gene and leave the rest unexplained. The sample records 160,000 or so clones, over 75% of which are singletons. The top ten clones comprise more than 6.5% of the sample. The sequenced sample was PBMCs or T cells enriched from blood (not recorded which). These receptors were obtained from a woman between 50 and 59 years old who had recovered from COVID-19.

CDR3 sequence: CASSQSPGVGNTIYF. The DNA for the CDR3 is TGCGCCAGCAGCCAATCCCCGGGGGTTGGAAACACCATATATTTT. The V and J genes are TRBV4-3 and TRBJ1-3; TRBD1 is a possible D gene (5 bases). V lost 2 bases, J lost 3 bases, and 11 bases lay in between. CDR3 length: 15 amino acids. Germline V lookup: CDR1 LGHNA, CDR2 YSLEER.

This chain links TRBV7-8 with TRBJ1-2, with 12 bases identical to TRBD1. The CDR3 is 15 residues long. V dropped 5 bases and J dropped 5; count of bases not matched to a gene: 6. Germline V lookup: CDR1 SGHVS, CDR2 FQNEAQ. The CDR3 coding sequence is TGTGCCAGCAGCCCCGGGACAGGGGGCTATTATGGCTACACCTTC. Protein: CASSPGTGGYYGYTF.

The V gene is TRBV2, the J gene TRBJ1-5, with TRBD1 identical over 9 bases. The CDR3 contains 15 residues. Germline V gene data show CDR1 as SNHLY and CDR2 as FYNNEI. J gave up 2 bases and V 7 bases, and 6 bases lay outside the gene matches. DNA for the CDR3: TGTGCCAGCACCTCACAGGGGGCGGGCAATCAGCCCCAGCATTTT. Protein: CASTSQGAGNQPQHF.

The rearrangement links TRBV7-3 to TRBJ2-7; D is undetermined. Germline V gene data show CDR1 as SGHTA and CDR2 as FQGTGA. This CDR3 has 13 residues. V lost 5 bases, J lost 5 bases, and 13 bases lay in between. The CDR3 DNA reads TGTGCCAGCAGCCCCGAGGCCAGTCACGAGCAGTACTTC. This encodes CASSPEASHEQYF.

This clone was seen just once. This chain links TRBV18 with TRBJ2-7; the D gene is possibly TRBD1 (6 bases). Trimming removed 5 bases at V and 1 base at J, with 12 bases between. Germline values: CDR1 KGHSH, CDR2 LQKENI. The CDR3 covers 14 residues. This chain's CDR3 is CASSNRAASYEQYF. The CDR3 coding sequence is TGTGCCAGCTCAAACAGGGCAGCTTCCTACGAGCAGTACTTC.

In its sample, this clone was seen once. This chain links TRBV4-3 with TRBJ2-1, with TRBD2 matching over 12 bases. The length of the CDR3 is 14 residues. V was pared by 1 base and J by 15 bases, with 7 bases of the junction left unmatched. The germline V gene has CDR1 LGHNA and CDR2 YSLEER. CDR3 amino acids: CASSQASGGASRFF. CDR3 DNA: TGCGCCAGCAGCCAAGCTAGCGGGGGGGCAAGTCGGTTCTTC.

Only one count was recorded for this clone. The V and J genes are TRBV7-9 and TRBJ1-2; D is undetermined. The CDR3 has 14 residues. The germline V gene encodes CDR1 SEHNR and CDR2 FQNEAQ (reference sequence). V was cut by 1 base and J by 4 bases, with 10 bases left in between. CDR3 bases: TGTGCCAGCAGCTTAGACGCCAGAACCTATGGCTACACCTTC. Protein: CASSLDARTYGYTF.

CDR3: CASSRGAGQKYYGYTF. DNA of the CDR3: TGTGCCAGCAGCCGCGGAGCCGGACAAAAATACTATGGCTACACCTTC. The chain joins TRBV7-9 to TRBJ1-2, with D possibly being TRBD1 (5 bases). Germline CDR1 reads SEHNR; CDR2 reads FQNEAQ (reference sequence). Trimming left V 5 bases short and J 3 bases short, with 19 bases between. The CDR3 consists of 16 residues.

The chain combines TRBV20-1 with TRBJ2-1; 9 bases are a match to TRBD2. The CDR3 is made up of 16 amino acids. Trimming at V came to 3 bases and at J to 7 bases, leaving 13 bases not matched to a gene. Germline CDR1 is DFQATT and CDR2 is SNEGSKA (reference sequence). CDR3 sequence (DNA): TGCAGTGCTAGTAGTGCTAGCGGGGCCGCACGTAATGAGCAGTTCTTC. It yields the protein CSASSASGAARNEQFF.

This clone showed up just once. The chain uses TRBV12-3 or TRBV12-4 and TRBJ2-1; 8 nucleotides match TRBD2. The V gene end was trimmed by 6 bases and the J gene end by 8 bases; junction bases not matched to a gene: 6. The CDR3 is 13 residues long. The CDR3 DNA follows: TGTGCCAGCAGCTTTCGGGGGGGTGATGAGCAGTTCTTC. This codes for CASSFRGGDEQFF.

V and J are TRBV18 and TRBJ1-1; TRBD1 is a possible D gene (5 bases). V lost 5 bases and J 1 base, leaving 14 bases between the germline ends. Germline V CDR1 and CDR2: KGHSH, LQKENI. This CDR3 is 15 amino acids long. CDR3 protein: CASSAIGAQNTEAFF. The CDR3 DNA follows: TGTGCCAGCTCAGCGATAGGGGCTCAGAACACTGAAGCTTTCTTT.

V and J are TRBV6-5 and TRBJ2-5; a possible D gene is TRBD2 (5 bases). The CDR3 is 13 residues long. Germline V CDR1 and CDR2: MNHEY, SVGAGI. V dropped 11 bases and J dropped 7 bases, with 20 bases sitting between them. The CDR3 DNA sequence: TGTGCCGGCGGGCCGTTACTCAGAGTGACCCAGTACTTC. Its translation: CAGGPLLRVTQYF.

V gene TRBV18 combines with J gene TRBJ1-2; no definite D call. The CDR3 loop spans 11 amino acids. CDR1 and CDR2 (germline): KGHSH, LQKENI. V lost 3 bases to trimming and J lost 4 bases, with 3 bases between them. The CDR3 DNA sequence: TGTGCCAGCTCACCTCTCTATGGCTACACCTTC. Encoded protein: CASSPLYGYTF.

This chain links TRBV5-1 with TRBJ2-5; D is perhaps TRBD2 (6 bases). This CDR3 has 15 amino acids. CDR1 and CDR2 from the germline V gene are SGHRS and YFSETQ. V was trimmed by 0 bases and J by 5 bases, leaving 14 bases between them. As DNA, the CDR3 is TGCGCCAGCAGCTTGGAGGCGGGGTCCCGGGAGACCCAGTACTTC. This encodes CASSLEAGSRETQYF.

V and J are TRBV7-3 and TRBJ2-1; TRBD2 aligns across 9 bases. V trimming: 5 bases; J trimming: 4 bases; junction bases outside the gene matches: 3. CDR3 length: 14 residues. Per the germline V gene, CDR1 is SGHTA and CDR2 is FQGTGA. CDR3 coding DNA: TGTGCCAGCAGCCCGGGACTAGCTTACAATGAGCAGTTCTTC. As protein: CASSPGLAYNEQFF.

The V gene is TRBV11-3, the J gene TRBJ2-1, with 8 bases fitting TRBD2. The CDR3 totals 13 residues. In germline, CDR1 is SGHNT, CDR2 YENEEA. V shed 5 bases, J shed 6 bases, and the junction held 3 bases outside the gene matches. In nucleotides, the CDR3 is TGTGCCAGCAGCGCCGGGGGGGCCAATGAGCAGTTCTTC. Translation: CASSAGGANEQFF.

V is TRBV11-3 and J is TRBJ2-1; TRBD2 might be the D (6 bases). Germline CDR1 SGHNT, CDR2 YENEEA. V lost 7 bases and J lost 4, with 8 bases in between. This CDR3 is 12 amino acids long. CDR3: CASTRGYNEQFF. Written as DNA, the CDR3 is TGTGCCAGCACGCGGGGTTACAATGAGCAGTTCTTC.

The chain uses TRBV4-3 and TRBJ2-7; tentatively, D is TRBD1 (5 bases). Trimming pared 0 bases from V and 3 bases from J, leaving 18 bases between. Germline CDR1 LGHNA, CDR2 YSLEER. CDR3 length: 17 amino acids. As DNA, the CDR3 is TGCGCCAGCAGCCAAGAGACGGACAACCGACACTACTACGAGCAGTACTTC. It codes for CASSQETDNRHYYEQYF.

The rearrangement links TRBV7-2 to TRBJ1-1; D gene uncertain. The CDR3 has 14 amino acids. In germline, CDR1 is SGHTA, CDR2 FQGNSA. Trimming took 1 base from V and 5 from J, leaving 11 bases between them. Here the CDR3 reads CASSLDGSGTEAFF. CDR3 nucleotides: TGTGCCAGCAGCTTAGATGGGTCGGGGACTGAAGCTTTCTTT.

The rearrangement uses TRBV4-3 and TRBJ1-4, with TRBD1 as a possible D gene (6 bases). Trimming left V 4 bases short and J 4 bases short, with 10 bases between. Germline assignment: CDR1 LGHNA and CDR2 YSLEER. The CDR3 length is 14 residues. CDR3 nucleotides: TGCGCCAGCAGCCTCGGACAGTTTAATGAAAAACTGTTTTTT. It is translated as CASSLGQFNEKLFF.

The chain recombines TRBV5-1 with TRBJ2-3; 7 positions agree with TRBD2. V shed 4 bases and J 3 bases; nucleotides not matched to a gene: 8. Germline V gives CDR1 SGHRS, CDR2 YFSETQ. The CDR3 runs 15 residues. The DNA of the CDR3 is TGCGCCAGCAGCCCGGGACTAAGCGTAACAGATACGCAGTATTTT. This translates into CASSPGLSVTDTQYF.

The J gene is TRBJ1-4, the V gene TRBV29-1, with TRBD1 matching 7 bases. CDR3 size: 13 residues. Losses at the gene ends were 8 bases for V and 5 bases for J; bases not matched to a gene: 8. From germline, CDR1 is SQVTM and CDR2 ANQGSEA. Here the CDR3 DNA reads TGCAGCTTGCAGGACAGGTGGAATGAAAAACTGTTTTTT. Protein sequence: CSLQDRWNEKLFF.

The V gene is TRBV15, the J gene TRBJ2-3; 8 positions match TRBD2. Germline values: CDR1 LNHNV, CDR2 YYDKDF (reference sequence). J lost 2 bases, V lost 7 bases, and 8 bases had no gene match. The CDR3 runs 15 residues. DNA for the CDR3: TGTGCCACCACCTCCCGGGGGGGATACACAGATACGCAGTATTTT. Encoded protein: CATTSRGGYTDTQYF.

The V and J genes are TRBV7-2 and TRBJ1-2, with D perhaps matching TRBD1 (5 bases). With 1 base removed from V and 8 bases from J, the gap between germline ends came to 14 bases. This CDR3 has 14 amino acids. The V gene's germline CDR1 is SGHTA and CDR2 FQGNSA. DNA of the CDR3: TGTGCCAGCAGCTTAGGGGACTTCCGAGGGGGCTACACCTTC. It translates to CASSLGDFRGGYTF.